A selection of T cell receptor beta chains follows, all from one sample in a study of blood T cell repertoires in COVID-19. Profiled with immunoSEQ multiplex PCR; TCRdb holds only in-frame clones, not every one. The sample has roughly 190,000 clones, 82% seen once; the top ten hold 6.5% to 9.5%. Sequenced: peripheral blood. These receptors were taken from an older woman with COVID-19, enrolled during active disease. Both conserved end residues are part of each CDR3. Fields, in order: J gene, D gene, clone size, V gene, CDR3 DNA, CDR3 protein. The D gene is left open where the match is weak. Clone size is stated in some rows and not others, as once, few, many or a class when expanded.

TRBJ2-2	.	.	TRBV7-2	TGTGCCAGCAGCTTAGAAATCCGGGTTAGAGGCGGGGAGCTGTTTTTT	CASSLEIRVRGGELFF
TRBJ2-7	TRBD1	.	TRBV27	TGTGCCAGCAGTCTTCGGACAGGGTCCTACGAGCAGTACTTC	CASSLRTGSYEQYF
TRBJ1-4	.	.	TRBV3-1/TRBV3-2	TGTGCCAGCAGCCAAGGGGTCGGGGGAACTAATGAAAAACTGTTTTTT	CASSQGVGGTNEKLFF
TRBJ1-1	.	.	TRBV29-1	TGCAGCACCCGAAAGCGTAACACTGAAGCTTTCTTT	CSTRKRNTEAFF
TRBJ1-2	TRBD1	.	TRBV12-3/TRBV12-4	TGTGCCAGCAGTTCGGGACAGAACTATGGCTACACCTTC	CASSSGQNYGYTF
TRBJ1-3	.	.	TRBV5-8	TGTGCCAGCAGCTTCCGGAACACCATATATTTT	CASSFRNTIYF
TRBJ1-6	.	.	TRBV18	TGTGCCAGCTCCCGGTTACAGGGATATAATTCACCCCTCCACTTT	CASSRLQGYNSPLHF
TRBJ2-2	.	.	TRBV29-1	TGCAGCGTTGAGGGTACTAGTATCCCCGGGGAGCTGTTTTTT	CSVEGTSIPGELFF
TRBJ1-4	.	.	TRBV30	TGTGCCTGGAGTACCGGTCCAGGACAGTTCAATGAAAAACTGTTTTTT	CAWSTGPGQFNEKLFF
TRBJ1-1	.	few	TRBV7-8	TGTGCCAGCAGCTTAGATCGGGACACTGAAGCTTTCTTT	CASSLDRDTEAFF
TRBJ2-5	.	.	TRBV5-4	TGTGCCAGCAGCTTGGGCGACTTTCAAGAGACCCAGTACTTC	CASSLGDFQETQYF
TRBJ1-4	TRBD1	.	TRBV5-6	TGTGCCAGCAGCCAGACAGGGGGCGGAGAAAAACTGTTTTTT	CASSQTGGGEKLFF
TRBJ2-7	TRBD2	.	TRBV10-3	TGTGCCATCAGTGAGGGACTAGCTAAGTCCGAGCAGTACTTC	CAISEGLAKSEQYF
TRBJ2-3	.	.	TRBV5-1	TGCGCCAGCAGCTGGGACACGGACACAGATACGCAGTATTTT	CASSWDTDTDTQYF
TRBJ2-3	.	.	TRBV19	TGTGCCACCAGACTAGGCCACACAGATACGCAGTATTTT	CATRLGHTDTQYF
TRBJ2-7	TRBD1	.	TRBV27	TGTGCCAGCAGCCGACTCGGGACAGGGGGCAACGAGCAGTACTTC	CASSRLGTGGNEQYF
TRBJ1-6	TRBD1	.	TRBV5-1	TGCGCCAGCAGCTTGACCGGGACAGGGAATTCACCCCTCCACTTT	CASSLTGTGNSPLHF
TRBJ1-4	TRBD1	once	TRBV5-1	TGCGCCAGAGCAGTGGGCGCTGACAGGGGGACAACTAATGAAAAACTGTTTTTT	CARAVGADRGTTNEKLFF
TRBJ2-1	TRBD2	.	TRBV6-2/TRBV6-3	TGTGCCAGCAGTTACTCGTCTAGCGGGAGCCCCTCTAATCAATACAATGAGCAGTTCTTC	CASSYSSSGSPSNQYNEQFF
TRBJ1-1	.	.	TRBV28	TGTGCCAGCAGTCCGGGATGGGGGAACACTGAAGCTTTCTTT	CASSPGWGNTEAFF
TRBJ2-1	TRBD2	few	TRBV5-6	TGTGCCAGCAGCACCCGACTAGCGGGACGGTCCTACAATGAGCAGTTCTTC	CASSTRLAGRSYNEQFF
TRBJ2-7	.	.	TRBV27	TGTGCCAGCAGTTTATTGGAACAGGGGGGGGTCGGAGAGCAGTACTTC	CASSLLEQGGVGEQYF
TRBJ1-1	.	.	TRBV3-1/TRBV3-2	TGTGCCAGCAGCCTAAATATTTTAAACACTGAAGCTTTCTTT	CASSLNILNTEAFF
TRBJ1-4	.	.	TRBV7-9	TGTGCCAGCAGCTTAATCAGTGCAACTAATGAAAAACTGTTTTTT	CASSLISATNEKLFF
TRBJ1-2	TRBD1	.	TRBV7-8	TGTGCCAGCAGCTTAGCGCGGGACAGGTCGGGCTACACCTTC	CASSLARDRSGYTF
TRBJ1-5	.	.	TRBV3-1/TRBV3-2	TGTGCCAGCAGCCAAGATCGCAGCCAGGGCCAGCCCCAGCATTTT	CASSQDRSQGQPQHF
TRBJ2-7	.	once	TRBV6-6	TGTGCCAGCAGTTACGGCAGTCTTTCCTCCTACGAGCAGTACTTC	CASSYGSLSSYEQYF
TRBJ1-2	TRBD1	.	TRBV9	TGTGCCAGCAGCGTAGTTGACAGGGGCCATGGTGGCGGTGGCTACACCTTC	CASSVVDRGHGGGGYTF
TRBJ2-2	TRBD2	few	TRBV7-8	TGTGCCAGCAGCTTAGTTGCGGGGGAGTCCACCGGGGAGCTGTTTTTT	CASSLVAGESTGELFF
TRBJ2-7	TRBD2	.	TRBV28	TGTGCCAGCAGCTTTAGCGGGAGTCGTTCCTACGAGCAGTACTTC	CASSFSGSRSYEQYF
TRBJ1-1	TRBD1	.	TRBV6-1	TGTGCCAGCAGTGAACCCGGGACAGATTGGGCTGAAGCTTTCTTT	CASSEPGTDWAEAFF
TRBJ2-2	TRBD1	.	TRBV6-4	TGTGCCAGCAGGGATAACAGGGGACCCTCGAACACCGGGGAGCTGTTTTTT	CASRDNRGPSNTGELFF
TRBJ1-5	TRBD1	.	TRBV19	TGTGCCAGTAGTATAGGACCGGCAGGGGGCTTGAATCAGCCCCAGCATTTT	CASSIGPAGGLNQPQHF
TRBJ1-6	.	once	TRBV28	TGTGCCAGCAGTTTCATGACAGCTTATAATTCACCCCTCCACTTT	CASSFMTAYNSPLHF
TRBJ2-5	.	many	TRBV21-1	TGTGCCAGCAGGCAGGGGGCGGCCAAAGAGACCCAGTACTTC	CASRQGAAKETQYF
TRBJ1-5	TRBD1	.	TRBV28	TGTGCCAGCAGTTTATCGGGACAGGGCCTCAATCAGCCCCAGCATTTT	CASSLSGQGLNQPQHF
TRBJ2-1	TRBD2	.	TRBV27	TGTGCCAGCAGACTAGCGGGAGGAGGTGAGCAGTTCTTC	CASRLAGGGEQFF
TRBJ2-5	TRBD1	.	TRBV7-2	TGTGCCAGCAGCCACCCGGTCCGGGGGGACAGGGCTTACCAAGAGACCCAGTACTTC	CASSHPVRGDRAYQETQYF
TRBJ2-2	.	.	TRBV6-2/TRBV6-3	TGTGCCAGCAGTTTGGGGACAACGAACACCGGGGAGCTGTTTTTT	CASSLGTTNTGELFF
TRBJ2-5	.	few	TRBV20-1	TGCAGTGCTACGCGAGGAGAGACCCAGTACTTC	CSATRGETQYF
TRBJ1-2	.	many	TRBV28	TGTGCCAGCAGTCCCCCCGGAGTATATGGCTACACCTTC	CASSPPGVYGYTF
TRBJ1-5	.	medium-sized	TRBV2	TGTGCCAGCATGTCCACGGAACAGGGAATTAATCAGCCCCAGCATTTT	CASMSTEQGINQPQHF
TRBJ2-4	TRBD2	.	TRBV6-1	TGTGCCAGCAGTGAAGCTCTGGGGCTAGCGGGGGGGCGGAACATTCAGTACTTC	CASSEALGLAGGRNIQYF
TRBJ1-4	.	.	TRBV4-2	TGTGCCAGCAGCCAAGAAGTCTTGGCGGCGTCAACTAATGAAAAACTGTTTTTT	CASSQEVLAASTNEKLFF
TRBJ2-3	.	.	TRBV4-3	TGCGCCAGCAGCCAAGGGACTACCCTCGGGGATACGCAGTATTTT	CASSQGTTLGDTQYF
TRBJ1-4	.	.	TRBV29-1	TGCAGCGTCACAGGGCCAAGCAATGAAAAACTGTTTTTT	CSVTGPSNEKLFF
TRBJ2-2	TRBD2	.	TRBV9	TGTGCCAGCAGCCCGCGGACTAGCCCTAACACCGGGGAGCTGTTTTTT	CASSPRTSPNTGELFF